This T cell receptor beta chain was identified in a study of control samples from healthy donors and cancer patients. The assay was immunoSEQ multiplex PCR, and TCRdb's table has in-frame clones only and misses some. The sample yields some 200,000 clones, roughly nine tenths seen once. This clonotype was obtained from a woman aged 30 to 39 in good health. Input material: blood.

In nucleotides, the CDR3 is TGCGCCAGCAGAGCCCAGGGGAACACTGAAGCTTTCTTT. This sequence encodes CASRAQGNTEAFF. The chain uses TRBV10-1 and TRBJ1-1, with a tentative D call TRBD1 (5 bases). The CDR3 loop spans 13 amino acids. In germline, CDR1 is WNHNN, CDR2 SYGVQD (reference sequence). Trimming took 6 bases from V and 1 from J, leaving 9 bases between them.